A selection of T cell receptor beta chains follows, all from one sample in a study of blood T cell repertoires in COVID-19. Using immunoSEQ multiplex PCR, the repertoire was profiled, and TCRdb retains in-frame clones only, with some absent. The sample yields about 120,000 clones, more than 90% seen once. The material sequenced was peripheral blood. These receptors all stem from a man aged 45-65 years with active COVID-19. CDR3s include the opening cysteine and the closing phenylalanine or tryptophan. A D gene is named only where the DNA matches it firmly. Clone size is stated in some rows and not others, as once, few, many or a class when expanded.

NA	TRBJ1-3	NA	TRBV7-9	TGTGCCAGCAGCTTAGATCAGGGAAACACCATATATTTT	CASSLDQGNTIYF
NA	TRBJ2-2	TRBD2	TRBV4-1	TGCGCCAGCAGAACCTCCCTCCGCGGGGGGGCCAAAACCGGGGAGCTGTTTTTT	CASRTSLRGGAKTGELFF
NA	TRBJ2-1	NA	TRBV9	TGTGCCAGCAGCGGGCCCCGCGGGCAGTTCTTC	CASSGPRGQFF
once	TRBJ2-7	NA	TRBV3-1/TRBV3-2	TGTGCCAGCAGCCAAGTCTCGGACAGCCTCTACGAGCAGTACTTC	CASSQVSDSLYEQYF
NA	TRBJ2-3	TRBD2	TRBV12-5	TGTGCTAGTGGTTTGGTACAAGGACTAGCGGGAACGGATACGCAGTATTTT	CASGLVQGLAGTDTQYF
NA	TRBJ1-2	TRBD1	TRBV19	TGTGCCAGTAGTATGGGACAGGGATCGGGGGGCTACACCTTC	CASSMGQGSGGYTF
once	TRBJ2-1	NA	TRBV19	TGTGCCAGTAGTATGTTACAGAGGGCCCGCAATGAGCAGTTCTTC	CASSMLQRARNEQFF
NA	TRBJ2-6	NA	TRBV7-9	TGTGCCAGCAGCTTATCAGAATCTGGGGCCAACGTCCTGACTTTC	CASSLSESGANVLTF
few	TRBJ2-1	TRBD2	TRBV7-6	TGTGCCAGCAGCCCTACCGGACTAGCGGCCTCCTACAATGAGCAGTTCTTC	CASSPTGLAASYNEQFF
NA	TRBJ1-6	NA	TRBV5-1	TGCGCCAGCAGGAAATATAGCCGGTCGAGCAGCTCCTATAATTCACCCCTCCACTTT	CASRKYSRSSSSYNSPLHF